This is a list of T cell receptor beta chains from one sample in a study of T cells in Graves' hyperthyroidism and ophthalmopathy. Using its own MiXCR run on the multiplex PCR reads, TCRdb lists one record per CDR3 protein. The sample has approximately 610,000 distinct CDR3 sequences, roughly 15% seen once; the top ten hold around 4.5%. The source material was blood. The receptor source for this set is a woman between 35 and 50 years old with Graves' ophthalmopathy. CDR3s include the opening cysteine and the closing phenylalanine or tryptophan. Each record gives: clone size, D gene, V gene, J gene, CDR3 protein, CDR3 DNA. A D gene is named only where the DNA matches it firmly. Clone size is shown for a subset of rows, as once, few, many or a class of expanded clone.

>many|-|TRBV12-3/TRBV12-4|TRBJ2-7
CASSPVLYEQYF
TGTGCCAGCAGTCCCGTCCTCTACGAGCAGTACTTC
>few|-|TRBV7-9|TRBJ2-7
CASSSQGIGYEQYF
TGTGCCAGCAGCTCACAGGGAATAGGGTACGAGCAGTACTTC
>many|-|TRBV6-2/TRBV6-3|TRBJ2-4
CASSCIKGLEGKNIQYF
TGTGCCAGCAGTTGCATCAAGGGATTAGAGGGAAAAAACATTCAGTACTTC
>-|-|TRBV3-1|TRBJ2-2
CASSQESGANTGELFF
TGTGCCAGCAGCCAAGAATCGGGGGCGAACACCGGGGAGCTGTTTTTT
>few|TRBD1|TRBV5-5|TRBJ1-2
CASSLMQGAQGYTF
TGTGCCAGCAGCTTGATGCAGGGGGCTCAGGGCTACACCTTC
>few|-|TRBV18|TRBJ2-3
CASSPPDRSSTDTQYF
TGTGCCAGCTCACCACCGGACAGATCAAGCACAGATACGCAGTATTTT
>few|-|TRBV12-3/TRBV12-4|TRBJ1-2
CASSLQDTYGYTF
TGTGCCAGCAGTTTACAGGATACCTATGGCTACACCTTC
>once|-|TRBV6-1|TRBJ2-7
CASHSIESYEQYF
TGTGCCAGCCATTCCATTGAGTCCTACGAGCAGTACTTC
>many|-|TRBV19|TRBJ2-2
CASIRPNTGELFF
TGTGCCAGTATTCGGCCGAACACCGGGGAGCTGTTTTTT
>many|TRBD1|TRBV20-1|TRBJ2-7
CSARDRGNWSYEQYF
TGCAGTGCTCGGGACAGGGGGAATTGGTCCTACGAGCAGTACTTC
>many|TRBD2|TRBV28|TRBJ2-7
CASSFTSGIYEQYF
TGTGCCAGCAGTTTTACTAGCGGGATCTACGAGCAGTACTTC
>many|-|TRBV19|TRBJ2-7
CASSKGGVIYEQYF
TGTGCCAGTTCTAAGGGCGGGGTGATCTACGAGCAGTACTTC
>many|-|TRBV5-1|TRBJ2-7
CASSSGPYDREQYF
TGCGCCAGCAGCTCCGGACCTTACGATAGGGAGCAGTACTTC
>few|-|TRBV3-1|TRBJ1-1
CASRTSLMNTEAFF
TGTGCCAGCAGGACCAGCCTCATGAACACTGAAGCTTTCTTT
>few|-|TRBV30|TRBJ1-1
CAWSRKQGWTEAFF
TGTGCCTGGAGTAGAAAACAGGGTTGGACTGAAGCTTTCTTT
>-|-|TRBV30|TRBJ2-2
CAWSSRGGGSTGELFF
TGTGCCTGGAGTTCCCGGGGAGGGGGTAGCACCGGGGAGCTGTTTTTT
>-|TRBD2|TRBV25-1|TRBJ2-7
CASSESGGGSSYEQYF
TGTGCCAGCAGTGAATCTGGCGGGGGGAGCTCCTACGAGCAGTACTTC
>few|-|TRBV7-8|TRBJ1-5
CASSFGGWNQPQHF
TGTGCCAGCAGCTTCGGGGGTTGGAATCAGCCCCAGCATTTT
>few|TRBD1|TRBV15|TRBJ2-5
CATSRDPDRAETQYF
TGTGCCACCAGCAGAGATCCTGACAGGGCAGAGACCCAGTACTTC
>many|-|TRBV12-3/TRBV12-4|TRBJ1-1
CASSLSTAGAFF
TGTGCCAGCAGTTTATCAACAGCCGGGGCTTTCTTT
>many|-|TRBV6-5|TRBJ1-1
CASSNTYTEAFF
TGTGCCAGCAGTAACACGTACACTGAAGCTTTCTTT
>many|TRBD1|TRBV12-3/TRBV12-4|TRBJ1-1
CATDRDRGQGTEAFF
TGTGCCACCGACCGGGACAGGGGGCAAGGGACTGAAGCTTTCTTT
>-|-|TRBV27|TRBJ2-7
CASSSGALGEQYF
TGTGCCAGCAGTTCAGGGGCCCTGGGGGAGCAGTACTTC
>many|-|TRBV7-3|TRBJ2-2
CASSLRGLTGELFF
TGTGCCAGCAGCTTACGCGGGCTCACCGGGGAGCTGTTTTTT
>many|TRBD2|TRBV2|TRBJ2-5
CASSPGTTQETQYF
TGTGCCAGCAGTCCTGGGACTACTCAAGAGACCCAGTACTTC
>many|TRBD1|TRBV6-1|TRBJ1-2
CASSEAGTGGHRGYTF
TGTGCCAGCAGTGAGGCCGGGACAGGGGGACATCGTGGCTACACCTTC
>-|-|TRBV7-9|TRBJ2-7
CASSPSGSPPPSNF
TGTGCCAGCAGCCCGAGCGGCTCCCCCCCCCCATCGAACTTC
>-|-|TRBV19|TRBJ2-5
CASSQGRVGGETQYF
TGTGCCAGTAGTCAGGGTAGGGTCGGGGGAGAGACCCAGTACTTC
>many|-|TRBV6-5|TRBJ2-5
CASKETPRETQYF
TGTGCCAGCAAAGAGACCCCGAGAGAGACCCAGTACTTC
>-|TRBD1|TRBV29-1|TRBJ2-7
CSVGTGAPHLYEQYF
TGCAGCGTTGGCACAGGGGCCCCTCACCTCTACGAGCAGTACTTC
>many|-|TRBV12-3/TRBV12-4|TRBJ1-6
CASSPGRSPLHF
TGTGCCAGCAGCCCCGGGCGCTCACCCCTCCACTTT
>-|-|TRBV29-1|TRBJ2-2
CSVGHGPTGELFF
TGCAGCGTTGGGCATGGGCCCACCGGGGAGCTGTTTTTT
>many|-|TRBV4-1|TRBJ2-5
CASSQGTSQETQYF
TGCGCCAGCAGCCAAGGGACAAGCCAAGAGACCCAGTACTTC
>few|-|TRBV2|TRBJ2-2
CASGWSYTGELFF
TGTGCCAGCGGTTGGAGTTACACCGGGGAGCTGTTTTTT
>-|-|TRBV19|TRBJ1-3
CASGTSSGNTIYF
TGTGCCAGCGGAACAAGCTCTGGAAACACCATATATTTT
>many|-|TRBV7-8|TRBJ1-1
CASSVAYTEAFF
TGTGCCAGCAGCGTAGCGTACACTGAAGCTTTCTTT
>many|-|TRBV6-5|TRBJ2-3
CASSSPGIDTQYF
TGTGCCAGCAGTTCCCCGGGGATAGATACGCAGTATTTT
>-|TRBD1|TRBV10-3|TRBJ2-7
CAISESLGQGLHEQYF
TGTGCCATCAGTGAGTCGTTAGGACAGGGCCTCCACGAGCAGTACTTC
>many|-|TRBV6-2/TRBV6-3|TRBJ2-2
CASTDGAGSTGELFF
TGTGCCAGCACCGACGGGGCGGGTAGCACCGGGGAGCTGTTTTTT
>many|TRBD1|TRBV7-9|TRBJ2-7
CASSPTLGTGAYEQYF
TGTGCCAGCAGCCCTACGCTCGGGACAGGCGCCTACGAGCAGTACTTC
>few|TRBD1|TRBV12-3/TRBV12-4|TRBJ1-5
CASSAGRGPNQPQHF
TGTGCCAGCAGCGCCGGCAGGGGGCCGAATCAGCCCCAGCATTTT
>many|TRBD2|TRBV12-3/TRBV12-4|TRBJ2-2
CAGGRGVNTGELFF
TGTGCCGGAGGTCGGGGGGTGAACACCGGGGAGCTGTTTTTT